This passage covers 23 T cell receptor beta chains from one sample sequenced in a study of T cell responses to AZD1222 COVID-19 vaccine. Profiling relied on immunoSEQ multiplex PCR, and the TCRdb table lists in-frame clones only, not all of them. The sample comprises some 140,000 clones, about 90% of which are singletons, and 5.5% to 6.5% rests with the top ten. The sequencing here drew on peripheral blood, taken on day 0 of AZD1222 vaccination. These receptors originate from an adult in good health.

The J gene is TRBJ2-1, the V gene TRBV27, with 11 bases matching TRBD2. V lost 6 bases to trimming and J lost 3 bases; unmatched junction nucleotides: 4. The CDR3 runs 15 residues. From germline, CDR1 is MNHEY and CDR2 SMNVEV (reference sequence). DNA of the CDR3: TGTGCCAGCAGCCTCGGACTAGCGGGCTACAATGAGCAGTTCTTC. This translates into CASSLGLAGYNEQFF.

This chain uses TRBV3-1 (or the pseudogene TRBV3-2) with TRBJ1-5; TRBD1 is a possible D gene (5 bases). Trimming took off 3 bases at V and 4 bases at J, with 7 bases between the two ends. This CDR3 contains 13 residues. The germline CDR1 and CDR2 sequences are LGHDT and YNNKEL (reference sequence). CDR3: CASSHGANQPQHF. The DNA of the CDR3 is TGTGCCAGCAGCCACGGGGCAAATCAGCCCCAGCATTTT.

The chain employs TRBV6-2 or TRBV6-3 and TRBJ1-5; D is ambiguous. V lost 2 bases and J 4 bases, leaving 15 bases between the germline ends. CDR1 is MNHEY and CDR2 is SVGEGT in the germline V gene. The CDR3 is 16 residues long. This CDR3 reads CASSYPMGGPNQPQHF. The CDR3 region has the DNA TGTGCCAGCAGTTACCCAATGGGAGGGCCGAATCAGCCCCAGCATTTT.

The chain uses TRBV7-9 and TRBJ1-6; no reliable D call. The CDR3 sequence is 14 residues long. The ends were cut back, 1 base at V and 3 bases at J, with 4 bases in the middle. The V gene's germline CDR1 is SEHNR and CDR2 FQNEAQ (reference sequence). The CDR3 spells CASSLDSYNSPLHF. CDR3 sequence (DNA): TGTGCCAGCAGCTTAGACAGCTATAATTCACCCCTCCACTTT.

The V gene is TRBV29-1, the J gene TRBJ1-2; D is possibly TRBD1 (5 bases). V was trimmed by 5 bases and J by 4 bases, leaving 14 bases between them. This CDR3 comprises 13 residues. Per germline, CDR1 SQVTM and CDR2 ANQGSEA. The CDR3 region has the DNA TGCAGCGTTCCGTGGGGGAGGGCCTATGGCTACACCTTC. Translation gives CSVPWGRAYGYTF.

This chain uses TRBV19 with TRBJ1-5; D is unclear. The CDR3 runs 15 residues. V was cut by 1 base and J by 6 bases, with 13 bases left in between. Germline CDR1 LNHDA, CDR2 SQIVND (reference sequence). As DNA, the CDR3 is TGTGCCAGTAGTATAGGTCGCGACACAAGTCAGCCCCAGCATTTT. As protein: CASSIGRDTSQPQHF. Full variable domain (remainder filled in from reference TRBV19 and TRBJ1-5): DGGITQSPKYLFRKEGQNVTLSCEQNLNHDAMYWYRQDPGQGLRLIYYSQIVNDFQKGDIAEGYSVSREKKESFPLTVTSAQKNPTAFYLCASSIGRDTSQPQHFGDGTRLSIL.

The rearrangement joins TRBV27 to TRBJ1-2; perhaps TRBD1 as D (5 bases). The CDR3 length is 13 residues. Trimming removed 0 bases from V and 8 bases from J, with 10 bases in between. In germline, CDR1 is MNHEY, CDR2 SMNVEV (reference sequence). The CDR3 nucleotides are TGTGCCAGCAGTTTATCCCCGGGACGCGGCTACACCTTC. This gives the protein CASSLSPGRGYTF.

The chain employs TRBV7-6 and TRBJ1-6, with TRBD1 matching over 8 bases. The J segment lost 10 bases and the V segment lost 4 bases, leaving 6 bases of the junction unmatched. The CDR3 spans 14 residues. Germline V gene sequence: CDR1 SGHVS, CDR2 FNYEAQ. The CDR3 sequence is CASSSQTGDSPLHF. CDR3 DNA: TGTGCCAGCAGCTCCCAGACAGGGGACTCACCCCTCCACTTT.

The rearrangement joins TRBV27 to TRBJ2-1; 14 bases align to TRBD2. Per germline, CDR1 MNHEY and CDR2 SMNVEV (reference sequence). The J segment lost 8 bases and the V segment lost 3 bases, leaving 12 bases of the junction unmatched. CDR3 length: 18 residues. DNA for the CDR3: TGTGCCAGCAGTTTGGTTGGGTTATCGGGACTAGCGGGAGATGAGCAGTTCTTC. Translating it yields CASSLVGLSGLAGDEQFF.

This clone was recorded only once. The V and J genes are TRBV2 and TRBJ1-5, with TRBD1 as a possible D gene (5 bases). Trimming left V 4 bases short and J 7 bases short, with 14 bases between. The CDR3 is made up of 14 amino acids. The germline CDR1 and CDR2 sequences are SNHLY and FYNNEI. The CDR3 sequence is CASSGGGTGQPQHF. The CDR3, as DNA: TGTGCCAGCAGTGGGGGAGGGACGGGGCAGCCCCAGCATTTT.

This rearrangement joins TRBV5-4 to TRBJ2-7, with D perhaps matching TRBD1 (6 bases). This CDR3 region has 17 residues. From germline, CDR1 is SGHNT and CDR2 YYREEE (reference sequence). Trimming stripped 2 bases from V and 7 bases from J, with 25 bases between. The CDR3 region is CASSFWGPGQKGSEQYF. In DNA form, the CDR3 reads TGTGCCAGCAGCTTTTGGGGGCCGGGGCAGAAAGGTAGTGAGCAGTACTTC.

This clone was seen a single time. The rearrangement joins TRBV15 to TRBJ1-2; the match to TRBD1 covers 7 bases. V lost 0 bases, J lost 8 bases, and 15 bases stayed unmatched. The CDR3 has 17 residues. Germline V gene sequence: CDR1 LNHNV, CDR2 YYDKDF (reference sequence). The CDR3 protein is CATSRDLEPTGVDGYTF. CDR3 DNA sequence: TGTGCCACCAGCAGAGATCTCGAGCCAACAGGGGTGGACGGCTACACCTTC.

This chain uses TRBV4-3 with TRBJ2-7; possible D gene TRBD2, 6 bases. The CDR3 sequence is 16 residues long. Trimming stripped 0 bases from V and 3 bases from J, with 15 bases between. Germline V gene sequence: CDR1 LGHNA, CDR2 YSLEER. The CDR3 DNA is TGCGCCAGCAGCCAAGATCGCGGCGGGGCTTACTACGAGCAGTACTTC. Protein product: CASSQDRGGAYYEQYF.

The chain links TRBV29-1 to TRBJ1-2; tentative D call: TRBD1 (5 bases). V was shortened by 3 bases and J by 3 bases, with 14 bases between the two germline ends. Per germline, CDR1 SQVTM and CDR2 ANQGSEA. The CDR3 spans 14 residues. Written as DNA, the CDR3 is TGCAGCGTTGAGGGAATGAAGGGGTACTATGGCTACACCTTC. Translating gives CSVEGMKGYYGYTF.

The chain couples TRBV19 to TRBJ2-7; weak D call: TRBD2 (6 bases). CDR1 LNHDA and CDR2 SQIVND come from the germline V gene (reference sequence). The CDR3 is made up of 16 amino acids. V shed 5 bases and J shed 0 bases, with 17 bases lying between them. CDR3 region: CASSPTGTFSSYEQYF. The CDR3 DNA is TGTGCCAGTAGTCCTACCGGGACTTTTAGCTCCTACGAGCAGTACTTC. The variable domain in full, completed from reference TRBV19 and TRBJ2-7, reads DGGITQSPKYLFRKEGQNVTLSCEQNLNHDAMYWYRQDPGQGLRLIYYSQIVNDFQKGDIAEGYSVSREKKESFPLTVTSAQKNPTAFYLCASSPTGTFSSYEQYFGPGTRLTVT.

The CDR3 reads CASSHRTGGRGTDTEAFF. DNA of the CDR3: TGTGCCAGCAGCCACAGGACAGGGGGTAGAGGTACGGACACTGAAGCTTTCTTT. J is TRBJ1-1 and V is TRBV7-9, with TRBD1 matching 10 bases. The germline CDR1 and CDR2 sequences are SEHNR and FQNEAQ (reference sequence). Trimming took 5 bases from V and 3 from J; bases not matched to a gene: 15. The CDR3 covers 18 residues.

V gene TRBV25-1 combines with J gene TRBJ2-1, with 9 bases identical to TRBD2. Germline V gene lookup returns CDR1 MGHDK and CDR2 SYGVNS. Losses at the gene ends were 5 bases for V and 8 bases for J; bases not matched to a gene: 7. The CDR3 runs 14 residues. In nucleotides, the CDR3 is TGTGCCAGCAGTCGGAGCGGGAGGATCGATGAGCAGTTCTTC. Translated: CASSRSGRIDEQFF.

The CDR3 region has the DNA TGTGCCAGCAGCTTATTCGCAGGAGGGGCCCTAAATCAGCCCCAGCATTTT. It is translated as CASSLFAGGALNQPQHF. The chain combines TRBV7-2 with TRBJ1-5; possible D gene TRBD1, 5 bases. The germline V and J ends were trimmed by 2 bases and 4 bases, with 18 bases remaining between them. This CDR3 is built from 17 residues. Germline CDR1 reads SGHTA; CDR2 reads FQGNSA.

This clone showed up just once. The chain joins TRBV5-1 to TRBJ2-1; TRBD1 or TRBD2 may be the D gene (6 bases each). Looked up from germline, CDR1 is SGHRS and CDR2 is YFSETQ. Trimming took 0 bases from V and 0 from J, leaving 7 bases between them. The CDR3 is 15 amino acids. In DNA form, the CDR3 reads TGCGCCAGCAGCTTGGAGGGGGGCTCCTACAATGAGCAGTTCTTC. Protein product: CASSLEGGSYNEQFF.

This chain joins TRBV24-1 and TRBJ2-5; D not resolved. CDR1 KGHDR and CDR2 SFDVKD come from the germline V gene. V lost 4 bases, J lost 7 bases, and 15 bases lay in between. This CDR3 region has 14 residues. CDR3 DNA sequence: TGTGCCACCAGTGACCCGGGCATCTCGGGGACCCAGTACTTC. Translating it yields CATSDPGISGTQYF.

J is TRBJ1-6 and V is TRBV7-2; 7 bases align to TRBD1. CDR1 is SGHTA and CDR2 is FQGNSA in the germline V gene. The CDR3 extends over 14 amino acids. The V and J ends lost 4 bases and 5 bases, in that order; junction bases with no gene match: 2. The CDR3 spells CASSYDRDNSPLHF. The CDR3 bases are TGTGCCAGCAGCTATGACAGGGATAATTCACCCCTCCACTTT.

CDR3 DNA: TGTGCCAGCAGCCATTTCGGGACAGATACGCAGTATTTT. Its translation is CASSHFGTDTQYF. The chain employs TRBV7-9 and TRBJ2-3; D not certain. Germline lookup yields CDR1 SEHNR and CDR2 FQNEAQ (reference sequence). CDR3 length: 13 residues. V was clipped by 5 bases and J by 3 bases, with 9 bases between them.

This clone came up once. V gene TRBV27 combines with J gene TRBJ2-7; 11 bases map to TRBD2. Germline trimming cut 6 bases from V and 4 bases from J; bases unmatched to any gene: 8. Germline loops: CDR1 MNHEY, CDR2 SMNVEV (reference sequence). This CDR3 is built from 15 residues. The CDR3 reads CASRKGASGRYEQYF. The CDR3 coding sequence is TGTGCCAGCAGGAAGGGGGCTAGCGGGAGGTACGAGCAGTACTTC.